The 26 T cell receptor beta chains presented below share a single source sample, sequenced in a study of blood T cells in healthy people across ages. Using a J-beta primer mix together with a sample-barcoded 5' primer, a second PCR was run for about 6 to 12 cycles. One entry per CDR3 protein results from TCRdb running MiXCR on the 5' RACE reads. The sample shows about 510,000 distinct CDR3 sequences, around 27% of them seen only once. These data are also associated with another study on T cells of mothers and their children.

Sequencing used blood. The source is a boy between 2 and 10 years old in good health.

The chain joins TRBV19 to TRBJ2-7, with 8 bases lining up with TRBD2. The germline V gene encodes CDR1 LNHDA and CDR2 SQIVND (reference sequence). V lost 6 bases and J lost 2; bases outside the gene matches: 12. The length of the CDR3 is 16 residues. The CDR3 reads CASRAETAGGPYEQYF. The CDR3 coding sequence is TGTGCCAGTAGAGCTGAGACGGCGGGAGGACCCTACGAGCAGTACTTC.

The CDR3 nucleotides read TGTGCCAGCAGTTTCCTACAGGGGACTGGGGCCAACGTCCTGACTTTC. It encodes CASSFLQGTGANVLTF. The chain uses TRBV6-6 and TRBJ2-6, with 7 bases fitting TRBD1. With V trimmed by 4 bases and J by 2 bases, 5 bases remained unmatched. From germline, CDR1 is MNHNY and CDR2 SVGAGI (reference sequence). This CDR3 spans 16 amino acids.

This chain joins TRBV20-1 and TRBJ2-7; D not resolved. There are 14 residues in the CDR3. Trimming cost V 5 bases and J 2 bases, with 16 bases left between them. Germline lookup yields CDR1 DFQATT and CDR2 SNEGSKA (reference sequence). The CDR3 DNA reads as TGCAGTGCTGCCCCCGGCTGGGTGGCCTACGAGCAGTACTTC. It translates to CSAAPGWVAYEQYF.

The rearrangement joins TRBV5-1 to TRBJ2-2, with TRBD2 matching 10 bases. The CDR3 is 18 amino acids. Germline CDR1 SGHRS, CDR2 YFSETQ. V lost 0 bases, J lost 3 bases, and 8 bases stayed unmatched. CDR3 protein: CASSLASGSYPDTGELFF. CDR3 DNA sequence: TGCGCCAGCAGCTTGGCTAGCGGGAGTTATCCCGACACCGGGGAGCTGTTTTTT.

J is TRBJ1-1 and V is TRBV25-1, with D tentatively TRBD1 (5 bases). Germline CDR1 reads MGHDK; CDR2 reads SYGVNS. The CDR3 has 14 residues. The V end was cut by 6 bases, the J end by 1 base, with 12 bases between. CDR3 sequence (DNA): TGTGCCAGCAGACACAGGCAGGAGAACACTGAAGCTTTCTTT. It yields the protein CASRHRQENTEAFF.

The chain couples TRBV11-2 to TRBJ2-7, with unresolved D. The CDR3 covers 12 residues. Germline V gives CDR1 SGHAT, CDR2 FQNNGV. V lost 3 bases and J 2 bases, leaving 5 bases between the germline ends. DNA for the CDR3: TGTGCCAGCAGCTTCGTGACCTACGAGCAGTACTTC. Its protein is CASSFVTYEQYF.

The chain links TRBV20-1 to TRBJ2-1; 7 bases fit TRBD1. The CDR3 is 16 residues long. Trimming took 3 bases from V and 6 from J; bases not matched to a gene: 14. Germline V gene lookup returns CDR1 DFQATT and CDR2 SNEGSKA (reference sequence). CDR3 in amino acids: CSASGQGVSVCNEQFF. In DNA, the CDR3 is TGCAGTGCTAGTGGGCAGGGGGTATCCGTATGCAATGAGCAGTTCTTC.

The chain is built from TRBV11-2 and TRBJ1-3; tentative D call: TRBD1 (5 bases). This CDR3 is 15 amino acids long. Germline V gives CDR1 SGHAT, CDR2 FQNNGV. V dropped 3 bases and J dropped 2 bases, with 11 bases sitting between them. This CDR3 reads CASSFYGGAGNTIYF. CDR3 nucleotides: TGTGCCAGCAGCTTCTATGGGGGTGCTGGAAACACCATATATTTT.

There are a few counts of this clonotype. This chain joins TRBV28 and TRBJ2-7; possible D gene TRBD1, 5 bases. The V gene lost 5 bases and the J gene lost 2 bases, with 16 bases spanning the gap. The CDR3 runs 15 residues. Germline loops: CDR1 MDHEN, CDR2 SYDVKM. The CDR3 here is CASSHPVGDTYEQYF. The CDR3 nucleotides are TGTGCCAGCAGTCACCCGGTAGGGGATACCTACGAGCAGTACTTC.

This clonotype has just one count. This rearrangement joins TRBV6-5 to TRBJ2-2, with 8 bases fitting TRBD1. This CDR3 region has 15 residues. Germline CDR1 reads MNHEY; CDR2 reads SVGAGI. V lost 0 bases to trimming and J lost 7 bases; unmatched junction nucleotides: 4. The CDR3 here is CASSYSGTGLGELFF. The CDR3 bases are TGTGCCAGCAGTTACTCGGGGACAGGTCTCGGGGAGCTGTTTTTT.

This chain links TRBV24-1 with TRBJ2-1; D is possibly TRBD2 (7 bases). The germline V gene has CDR1 KGHDR and CDR2 SFDVKD. This CDR3 comprises 16 residues. V lost 4 bases, J lost 9 bases, and 21 bases lay in between. CDR3 loop: CATSDPSKGGRSEQFF. In DNA, the CDR3 is TGTGCCACCAGTGACCCCTCGAAGGGGGGGCGTAGTGAGCAGTTCTTC.

V is TRBV14 and J is TRBJ2-7, with D unresolved. With 1 base removed from V and 2 bases from J, the gap between germline ends came to 9 bases. The CDR3 sequence is 14 residues long. Germline assignment: CDR1 SGHDN and CDR2 FVKESK. CDR3 DNA sequence: TGTGCCAGCAGCCAAGTACGGCAGACCTACGAGCAGTACTTC. Translation: CASSQVRQTYEQYF.

The rearrangement links TRBV20-1 to TRBJ2-5; TRBD2 matches 15 bases. CDR1 is DFQATT and CDR2 is SNEGSKA in the germline V gene (reference sequence). The trim removed 6 bases at V and 2 bases at J, leaving 1 base unmatched. The CDR3 totals 14 residues. CDR3 sequence reads: CSAGLAGGQETQYF. CDR3 DNA sequence: TGCAGTGCCGGACTAGCGGGGGGGCAAGAGACCCAGTACTTC.

This clonotype occurred a few times. The chain uses TRBV7-8 and TRBJ2-7, with 7 bases aligning to TRBD2. The CDR3 covers 17 residues. Per the germline V gene, CDR1 is SGHVS and CDR2 is FQNEAQ. V was clipped by 4 bases and J by 3 bases; unmatched bases: 15. CDR3 nucleotides: TGTGCCAGCAGCTCGTTGGACACCCCCGGCGGGGGCTACGAGCAGTACTTC. Protein sequence: CASSSLDTPGGGYEQYF. Variable domain in full (rest from reference TRBV7-8 and TRBJ2-7): GAGVSQSPRYKVAKRGQDVALRCDPISGHVSLFWYQQALGQGPEFLTYFQNEAQLDKSGLPSDRFFAERPEGSVSTLKIQRTQQEDSAVYLCASSSLDTPGGGYEQYFGPGTRLTVT.

The count of this clonotype is one. The V call is TRBV24-1, the J call TRBJ2-1; no reliable D call. The germline gives CDR1 KGHDR, CDR2 SFDVKD. V lost 6 bases and J lost 1, with 9 bases in between. There are 14 residues in the CDR3. CDR3 protein: CATSPGPSYNEQFF. The CDR3 DNA reads as TGTGCCACCAGTCCCGGGCCATCCTACAATGAGCAGTTCTTC.

This sequence joins TRBV6-5 and TRBJ1-1, with TRBD1 as a possible D gene (6 bases). The CDR3 sequence is 15 residues long. Trimming pared 2 bases from V and 8 bases from J, leaving 18 bases between. Germline loops: CDR1 MNHEY, CDR2 SVGAGI. The CDR3 DNA reads TGTGCCAGCAGTTACCGAATGGACAGTCCCGGGGAAGCTTTCTTT. Its protein is CASSYRMDSPGEAFF.

The chain employs TRBV4-1 and TRBJ2-5; 12 nucleotides agree with TRBD2. The DNA end lines up better with TRBJ2-7; the J call may be wrong. CDR1 and CDR2 from the germline V gene are MGHRA and YSYEKL. This CDR3 comprises 17 residues. The CDR3 sequence is CASSQEPTSGGAYEQYF. Written as DNA, the CDR3 is TGCGCCAGCAGCCAAGAGCCGACTAGCGGGGGAGCCTACGAGCAGTACTTC.

The V and J genes are TRBV2 and TRBJ2-3; tentative D call: TRBD1 (6 bases). V lost 3 bases to trimming and J lost 2 bases, with 12 bases between them. CDR1 is SNHLY and CDR2 is FYNNEI in the germline V gene. The CDR3 spans 15 residues. This CDR3 is CASSDSYRATDTQYF. Written as DNA, the CDR3 is TGTGCCAGCAGTGATTCATACAGGGCCACAGATACGCAGTATTTT.

This clonotype came up a few times. The chain is built from TRBV6-5 and TRBJ1-3; D perhaps matches TRBD1 (5 bases). CDR1 is MNHEY and CDR2 is SVGAGI in the germline V gene. Trimming shortened V by 7 bases and J by 2 bases, and 12 bases separated the two germline ends. The CDR3 covers 14 residues. For the CDR3, the DNA is TGTGCCAGCACGGGGGGGAAGCCTGGAAACACCATATATTTT. As protein: CASTGGKPGNTIYF.

This clonotype was picked up a small number of times. Sequence at one end of the junction differs from germline and may be a read error. The chain has TRBV24-1 and TRBJ2-1; no clear D gene. This CDR3 is 12 amino acids long. The germline CDR1 and CDR2 sequences are KGHDR and SFDVKD. The CDR3 DNA is TGTGCCGCCAGTGATTTTAAGAATGAGCAGTTCTTC. Translated, it gives CAASDFKNEQFF.

This clonotype was seen more than once but under ten times. V gene TRBV4-3 combines with J gene TRBJ2-7; D is perhaps TRBD1 (7 bases). The CDR3 covers 15 residues. In germline, CDR1 is LGHNA, CDR2 YSLEER. V lost 3 bases, J lost 4 bases, and 16 bases lay in between. CDR3 loop: CASSQSGGQTYEQYF. DNA for the CDR3: TGCGCCAGCAGCCAGTCCGGGGGACAGACTTACGAGCAGTACTTC.

This rearrangement joins TRBV9 to TRBJ2-1; D not resolved. Germline loops: CDR1 SGDLS, CDR2 YYNGEE. This CDR3 is built from 10 residues. The V gene lost 7 bases and the J gene lost 5 bases, with 4 bases spanning the gap. As DNA, the CDR3 is TGTGCCAGCGGGAACAATGAGCAGTTCTTC. Translating it yields CASGNNEQFF.

The table lists this clonotype with a few counts. V usage is TRBV7-6 and J usage is TRBJ2-7; D might be TRBD1 (5 bases). This CDR3 has 15 amino acids. Germline V gives CDR1 SGHVS, CDR2 FNYEAQ. The V and J ends lost 5 bases and 0 bases respectively, with 14 bases between them. CDR3 sequence (DNA): TGTGCCAGCAGCCCGAGACTGGGGCGCTCCTACGAGCAGTACTTC. This codes for CASSPRLGRSYEQYF.

The chain uses TRBV27 and TRBJ1-4; no clear D. This CDR3 has 11 residues. Between the trimmed V and J ends, which lost 8 bases and 8 bases, there was a span of 9 bases. Germline CDR1 is MNHEY and CDR2 is SMNVEV (reference sequence). CDR3 loop: CASRTGEKLFF. CDR3 bases: TGTGCCAGCCGAACCGGGGAAAAACTGTTTTTT.

This clonotype was counted a few times. V is TRBV5-1 and J is TRBJ2-5; TRBD2 aligns across 10 bases. V dropped 3 bases and J dropped 1; count of bases not matched to a gene: 6. The CDR3 loop spans 16 amino acids. CDR1 is SGHRS, CDR2 YFSETQ, per germline. CDR3 coding DNA: TGCGCCAGCAGCTCACAGCGGGGGGGCGGCCAAGAGACCCAGTACTTC. It codes for CASSSQRGGGQETQYF. The complete variable domain, with remaining parts taken from reference TRBV5-1 and TRBJ2-5, reads KAGVTQTPRYLIKTRGQQVTLSCSPISGHRSVSWYQQTPGQGLQFLFEYFSETQRNKGNFPGRFSGRQFSNSRSEMNVSTLELGDSALYLCASSSQRGGGQETQYFGPGTRLLVL.

This clonotype was detected a few times. V usage is TRBV7-9 and J usage is TRBJ2-7; 7 bases match TRBD1. The junction had 8 bases not matched to a gene; V was cut back by 0 bases and J by 3 bases. From germline, CDR1 is SEHNR and CDR2 FQNEAQ (reference sequence). This CDR3 comprises 16 residues. The CDR3 protein is CASSLARDRDNYEQYF. For the CDR3, the DNA is TGTGCCAGCAGCTTAGCGAGAGACAGGGATAACTACGAGCAGTACTTC.